Each of the 4 T cell receptor beta chains below was sequenced from the same sample in a study of T-cell memory formation after mild COVID-19 (dated by TCRdb to 2020 to 2023). The method behind the library was 5' RACE. Sequencing relied on an Illumina NovaSeq 6000. Through fastp at Q25 and MiXCR, TCRdb rebuilt clones from the public reads, retaining in-frame beta chains. A single entry per CDR3 protein holds the most common genes and DNA from its merged rows. The sample table lists 200,000 to 300,000 distinct CDR3 sequences, 16% of them with a count of one. The top ten clones comprise roughly a fifth of the sample. The specimen was PBMCs or a T cell subset sorted from them (not recorded which). These receptors all come from a man in his late teens or twenties who had mild COVID-19 (a few samples of this study predate the infection). The sample titles of this study are shuffled in the database, so cell type and time point are left out; the donor was told from shared clones.

This clonotype occurred many times. The rearrangement uses TRBV7-2 and TRBJ2-7; 13 bases map to TRBD2. V was pared by 5 bases and J by 2 bases, with 3 bases of the junction left unmatched. The CDR3 has 15 amino acids. Germline values: CDR1 SGHTA, CDR2 FQGNSA. The CDR3 DNA reads TGTGCCAGCAGCCTACTAGCGGGGGGGACCTACGAGCAGTACGTC. It is translated as CASSLLAGGTYEQYV.

The genes are TRBV27 and TRBJ2-3, with 11 bases fitting TRBD2. CDR3 size: 13 residues. V was pared by 8 bases and J by 7 bases, with 5 bases of the junction left unmatched. CDR1 is MNHEY and CDR2 is SMNVEV in the germline V gene (reference sequence). Written as DNA, the CDR3 is TGTGCCAGCGGTATAGCGGGGGGGCATACGCAGTATTTT. Translation gives CASGIAGGHTQYF.

The chain is built from TRBV7-9 and TRBJ2-1, with TRBD2 identical over 12 bases. Germline-derived CDR1 and CDR2 are SEHNR and FQNEAQ (reference sequence). This CDR3 spans 15 amino acids. V lost 3 bases, J lost 6 bases, and 3 bases stayed unmatched. The CDR3 nucleotides are TGTGCCAGCAGCTTTACTAGCGGGGGGCTCAATGAGCAGTTCTTC. Translation: CASSFTSGGLNEQFF.

A few counts support this clonotype. The rearrangement uses TRBV5-6 and TRBJ2-7; no firm D call. The CDR3 is made up of 13 amino acids. CDR1 and CDR2 from the germline V gene are SGHDT and YYEEEE. Between the trimmed V and J ends, which lost 4 bases and 3 bases, there was a span of 11 bases. CDR3 DNA: TGTGCCAGCAGCCCCGGGCTAGGCTACGAGCAGTACTTC. Translated, it gives CASSPGLGYEQYF.